Given below is one TCR beta chain in context. The sample is drawn from a study of blood T cell repertoires in COVID-19. Overall study: Sites in the United States, Italy and Spain provided acute and convalescent COVID-19 samples. From T cells, B-cell-depleted T cells, or PBMCs came the material, which was cDNA or gDNA.

J was trimmed by 2 bases and V by 4 bases; bases with no gene match: 10. The CDR3 length is 15 residues. CDR1 and CDR2 from the germline V gene are GTSNPN and SVGIG (reference sequence). Methods used by the authors: Estimated nucleated cell counts came from reference gene primer amplification. TCRdb's copy holds only in-frame clones and misses some; the assay was immunoSEQ multiplex PCR. That table supplies the V and J calls and clone size; D and trimming were determined from the DNA. Of 300,000 to 400,000 clones listed, roughly 87% were seen once; the top ten hold 1%. This rearrangement joins TRBV30 to TRBJ2-7; 8 nucleotides match TRBD2. Sequenced sample: peripheral blood. The TCR was taken from a man aged 45 to 65 with active or convalescent COVID-19. The CDR3 here is CAWNGIIAGTYEQYF. CDR3 sequence (DNA): TGTGCCTGGAACGGGATAATAGCGGGGACCTACGAGCAGTACTTC. The full variable domain, its missing parts supplied by reference TRBV30 and TRBJ2-7, is SQTIHQWPATLVQPVGSPLSLECTVEGTSNPNLYWYRQAAGRGLQLLFYSVGIGQISSEVPQNLSASRPQDRQFILSSKKLLLSDSGFYLCAWNGIIAGTYEQYFGPGTRLTVT.